The next 27 T cell receptor beta chains were all read from a single sample in a study of spatial heterogeneity in lung cancer. Time point indicated: sample taken at primary tumor resection. Regarding the study as a whole: Tumor mutation counts were tracked by expanded intratumoral alpha and beta TCR counts.

TCRdb called the 5' RACE reads again in MiXCR, with one record for every CDR3 protein. There are 18,000 or so distinct CDR3 sequences in the sample; around 6.5% occur only once, and around 3.7% lies in the top ten. These TCRs' antigens remain unknown. The material was lung tumor tissue, obtained at surgery. These receptors originate from a female donor with early-stage non-small cell lung cancer.

This clonotype was observed at least ten times. CDR3 sequence reads: CASNRGGSSDTQYF. CDR3 bases: TGTGCCAGCAATCGGGGGGGGTCGTCGGATACGCAGTATTTT. This rearrangement joins TRBV6-2 or TRBV6-3 to TRBJ2-3, with TRBD2 matching over 8 bases. The CDR3 is 14 residues long. Unmatched junction bases numbered 9, after V lost 7 bases and J lost 6 bases. CDR1 and CDR2 (germline): MNHEY, SVGEGT.

This clonotype was counted many times. The V call is TRBV2, the J call TRBJ2-7; D unresolved. CDR3 length equals 13 residues. Germline V lookup: CDR1 SNHLY, CDR2 FYNNEI. V lost 6 bases and J 6 bases, leaving 15 bases between the germline ends. CDR3 nucleotide sequence: TGTGCCAGCAGGCTAGAACTCCTCGGCGAGCAGTACTTC. This encodes CASRLELLGEQYF.

The sample holds a few counts of this clonotype. This sequence joins TRBV28 and TRBJ2-7; a weak D match, TRBD1 (6 bases). The CDR3 consists of 13 residues. The germline CDR1 and CDR2 sequences are MDHEN and SYDVKM. The V end lost 4 bases, the J end lost 4 bases, and 11 bases lay between the germline ends. DNA of the CDR3: TGTGCCAGCAGTTATGGGGGCGGGTACGAGCAGTACTTC. Translated, it gives CASSYGGGYEQYF.

This clonotype was found a few times. The genes are TRBV20-1 and TRBJ1-1; D is uncertain. This CDR3 comprises 11 residues. V was shortened by 5 bases and J by 8 bases, with 12 bases between the two germline ends. The germline V gene encodes CDR1 DFQATT and CDR2 SNEGSKA (reference sequence). The CDR3 is CSAPRSLEAFF. In DNA, the CDR3 is TGCAGTGCTCCCCGGAGTCTGGAAGCTTTCTTT.

This clonotype appeared many times. V is TRBV18 and J is TRBJ2-1; D could derive from TRBD1 or TRBD2 (5 bases each). This CDR3 is 16 amino acids long. Germline lookup yields CDR1 KGHSH and CDR2 LQKENI. V was trimmed by 2 bases and J by 7 bases, leaving 18 bases between them. The CDR3 region is CASSPAPRGRENEQFF. The DNA of the CDR3 is TGTGCCAGCTCACCAGCCCCCCGGGGCAGGGAAAATGAGCAGTTCTTC.

The rearrangement links TRBV7-2 to TRBJ2-3, with TRBD1 as a possible D gene (6 bases). The CDR3 spans 15 residues. Germline-derived CDR1 and CDR2 are SGHTA and FQGNSA. Trimming pared 5 bases from V and 2 bases from J, leaving 14 bases between. The CDR3 coding sequence is TGTGCCAGCAGCCCGATGGACAGATACACAGATACGCAGTATTTT. Its translation is CASSPMDRYTDTQYF.

There are many counts of this clonotype. The rearrangement uses TRBV20-1 and TRBJ1-5; D uncertain. Germline loops: CDR1 DFQATT, CDR2 SNEGSKA (reference sequence). The CDR3 contains 14 residues. Trimming took 5 bases from V and 0 from J, leaving 11 bases between them. The CDR3 DNA sequence: TGCAGTGCTCAAAGACATTATAGCAATCAGCCCCAGCATTTT. Protein product: CSAQRHYSNQPQHF.

This clonotype is medium-sized in the sample. This chain connects TRBV12-3 or TRBV12-4 to TRBJ2-2, with 11 bases aligning to TRBD2. The CDR3 is 16 residues long. Germline trimming cut 3 bases from V and 3 bases from J; bases unmatched to any gene: 3. CDR3 nucleotides: TGTGCCAGCAGTTTCGGGACTAGCGGTCACACCGGGGAGCTGTTTTTT. As protein: CASSFGTSGHTGELFF.

This clonotype has ten or more counts. The chain carries TRBV5-4 and TRBJ1-1, with D perhaps TRBD1 (5 bases). The CDR3 has 15 amino acids. From germline, CDR1 is SGHNT and CDR2 YYREEE (reference sequence). With 0 bases removed from V and 7 bases from J, the gap between germline ends came to 16 bases. CDR3 DNA: TGTGCCAGCAGCTTGGGGAGGGGAGGATACAATGAAGCTTTCTTT. As protein: CASSLGRGGYNEAFF.

This clonotype is labeled as medium-sized. The CDR3 here is CASSQLANTEAFF. DNA of the CDR3: TGTGCCAGCAGCCAGCTGGCGAACACTGAAGCTTTCTTT. This sequence joins TRBV7-3 and TRBJ1-1; D uncertain. The germline V gene has CDR1 SGHTA and CDR2 FQGTGA. V shed 5 bases and J shed 1 base, with 8 bases lying between them. The length of the CDR3 is 13 residues. Filled out from reference TRBV7-3 and TRBJ1-1, the complete variable domain reads GAGVSQTPSNKVTEKGKYVELRCDPISGHTALYWYRQSLGQGPEFLIYFQGTGAADDSGLPNDRFFAVRPEGSVSTLKIQRTERGDSAVYLCASSQLANTEAFFGQGTRLTVV.

The gene calls are TRBV28 and TRBJ1-1; D ambiguous. Per germline, CDR1 MDHEN and CDR2 SYDVKM. This CDR3 has 12 amino acids. V was shortened by 2 bases and J by 5 bases, with 6 bases between the two germline ends. CDR3 loop: CASSLVRTEAFF. CDR3 DNA sequence: TGTGCCAGCAGTTTAGTGCGGACTGAAGCTTTCTTT.

This clonotype has a handful of counts. V is TRBV7-2 and J is TRBJ2-3; no firm D call. The V gene lost 1 base and the J gene lost 2 bases, with 13 bases spanning the gap. The CDR3 has 16 amino acids. In germline, CDR1 is SGHTA, CDR2 FQGNSA. The CDR3 sequence: CASSLDRAVNTDTQYF. The CDR3, as DNA: TGTGCCAGCAGCTTAGATAGGGCGGTAAACACAGATACGCAGTATTTT.

Here the CDR3 DNA reads TGCAGCGGGTCCAGGGGGGAGACCCAGTACTTC. Translating gives CSGSRGETQYF. The J gene is TRBJ2-5, the V gene TRBV29-1; 7 bases are a match to TRBD1. Germline values: CDR1 SQVTM, CDR2 ANQGSEA. V was pared by 7 bases and J by 5 bases, with 4 bases of the junction left unmatched. This CDR3 comprises 11 residues.

By frequency in the sample, this clonotype is medium-sized (0.01 to 0.1%). This chain connects TRBV20-1 to TRBJ1-2, with D possibly TRBD1 on 6 matching bases. The CDR3 runs 16 residues. The germline V gene has CDR1 DFQATT and CDR2 SNEGSKA (reference sequence). Trimming removed 1 base from V and 4 bases from J, with 19 bases in between. This CDR3 reads CSARGTESLFGYGYTF. CDR3 coding DNA: TGCAGTGCTAGAGGGACAGAGTCCCTCTTTGGCTATGGCTACACCTTC.

The sample holds many counts of this clonotype. The chain links TRBV4-3 to TRBJ1-5; the match to TRBD1 covers 7 bases. Germline V gene data show CDR1 as LGHNA and CDR2 as YSLEER. The CDR3 runs 16 residues. V was clipped by 3 bases and J by 0 bases; unmatched bases: 5. In DNA, the CDR3 is TGCGCCAGCAGCCAGTTCAGGGACAGTAGCAATCAGCCCCAGCATTTT. This codes for CASSQFRDSSNQPQHF.

This clonotype was counted ten times or more. V is TRBV27 and J is TRBJ2-5; 13 nucleotides match TRBD2. Trimming removed 6 bases from V and 5 bases from J; junction bases left unmatched: 15. The germline gives CDR1 MNHEY, CDR2 SMNVEV (reference sequence). The CDR3 loop spans 18 amino acids. CDR3 sequence (DNA): TGTGCCAGCAGCCGCGGGACTAGCGGGATGGGTTTTACGGAGACCCAGTACTTC. Amino acid sequence: CASSRGTSGMGFTETQYF.

Relative to its sample, this clonotype is medium-sized. This chain connects TRBV21-1 to TRBJ1-1; the table's D call TRBD1 went unverified against the DNA. TRBV21-1 represents a pseudogene. The CDR3 is 17 residues long. This CDR3 reads CASRGDRGRPMNTEAFF. The CDR3 DNA reads as TGTGCCAGCAGGGGGGACAGGGGGCGACCCATGAACACTGAAGCTTTCTTT.

This clonotype was seen ten or more times. The chain combines TRBV7-2 with TRBJ2-4; D might be TRBD2 (6 bases). The CDR3 runs 16 residues. Trimming removed 4 bases from V and 9 bases from J, with 22 bases in between. In germline, CDR1 is SGHTA, CDR2 FQGNSA. The CDR3, as DNA: TGTGCCAGCAGCTCACCCACGGGGGTCCGTCAAGGCATTCAGTACTTC. This sequence encodes CASSSPTGVRQGIQYF.

The chain couples TRBV7-2 to TRBJ2-7; 7 nucleotides match TRBD2. V was pared by 7 bases and J by 6 bases, with 15 bases of the junction left unmatched. The germline V gene has CDR1 SGHTA and CDR2 FQGNSA. The CDR3 totals 15 residues. The CDR3 sequence is CASTTYLAAGREQYF. CDR3 sequence (DNA): TGTGCCAGCACCACGTATCTAGCGGCTGGGCGCGAGCAGTACTTC.

Within the sample, this clonotype is medium-sized. The chain combines TRBV7-2 with TRBJ1-2; D remains unclear. Trimming cost V 0 bases and J 4 bases, with 15 bases left between them. CDR3 length equals 16 residues. Per the germline V gene, CDR1 is SGHTA and CDR2 is FQGNSA. CDR3 nucleotide sequence: TGTGCCAGCAGCTTAGCGCTGGCCCCGCCGGTCTATGGCTACACCTTC. It encodes CASSLALAPPVYGYTF.

CDR3 nucleotide sequence: TGTGCCAGCAGCCCACGACTAGCCAGCACAGATACGCAGTATTTT. It specifies CASSPRLASTDTQYF. The chain employs TRBV7-2 and TRBJ2-3; 7 nucleotides line up with TRBD2. The length of the CDR3 is 15 residues. Trimming removed 5 bases from V and 0 bases from J; junction bases left unmatched: 5. Germline V gives CDR1 SGHTA, CDR2 FQGNSA.

This clonotype was found many times. This chain joins TRBV20-1 and TRBJ2-2; 8 bases agree with TRBD1. This CDR3 spans 14 amino acids. In germline, CDR1 is DFQATT, CDR2 SNEGSKA (reference sequence). V trimming: 3 bases; J trimming: 5 bases; junction bases outside the gene matches: 5. The CDR3 is CSARGQGATGELFF. The CDR3 DNA sequence: TGCAGTGCTAGGGGGCAGGGGGCGACCGGGGAGCTGTTTTTT.

This clonotype is labeled as medium-sized. The CDR3 loop reads CASSPSPYSTPNQPQHF. DNA of the CDR3: TGTGCCAGCAGTCCGAGTCCATACTCGACCCCCAATCAGCCCCAGCATTTT. The V gene is TRBV7-2, the J gene TRBJ1-5; no definite D call. Germline V gene data show CDR1 as SGHTA and CDR2 as FQGNSA. The length of the CDR3 is 17 residues. V was cut by 6 bases and J by 3 bases, with 21 bases left in between.

This clonotype was found many times. This chain links TRBV7-9 with TRBJ1-2; 9 bases align to TRBD1. Germline V gives CDR1 SEHNR, CDR2 FQNEAQ (reference sequence). The V segment lost 5 bases and the J segment 4 bases; nucleotides outside the gene matches: 8. The CDR3 length is 15 residues. The CDR3 DNA follows: TGTGCCAGCAGCCCGGGGACAGGGCAGATCTATGGCTACACCTTC. Translated: CASSPGTGQIYGYTF.

This clonotype was detected only a few times. The V call is TRBV5-4, the J call TRBJ2-7, with D maybe TRBD2 (6 bases). This CDR3 has 12 residues. Trimming removed 4 bases at V and 1 base at J, with 6 bases between. Germline CDR1 and CDR2: SGHNT and YYREEE (reference sequence). The CDR3 coding sequence is TGTGCCAGCAGCCGGGAGTCCTACGAGCAGTACTTC. Residues: CASSRESYEQYF.

By sample fraction, this clonotype is medium-sized. The V call is TRBV6-2 or TRBV6-3, the J call TRBJ2-1, with D tentatively TRBD2 (6 bases). V dropped 2 bases and J dropped 4 bases, with 12 bases sitting between them. The CDR3 consists of 15 residues. Germline CDR1 reads MNHEY; CDR2 reads SVGEGT. The CDR3 region is CASSYAGTGYNEQFF. The CDR3 nucleotides are TGTGCCAGCAGTTACGCCGGGACTGGTTACAATGAGCAGTTCTTC.

By sample share, this clonotype is medium-sized. The gene calls are TRBV7-9 and TRBJ2-7; D is unresolved. The CDR3 loop spans 17 amino acids. Germline V gene lookup returns CDR1 SEHNR and CDR2 FQNEAQ (reference sequence). V was trimmed by 0 bases and J by 2 bases, leaving 17 bases between them. CDR3 residues: CASSLALRTLMAYEQYF. Here the CDR3 DNA reads TGTGCCAGCAGCTTAGCGCTAAGAACCCTGATGGCCTACGAGCAGTACTTC.